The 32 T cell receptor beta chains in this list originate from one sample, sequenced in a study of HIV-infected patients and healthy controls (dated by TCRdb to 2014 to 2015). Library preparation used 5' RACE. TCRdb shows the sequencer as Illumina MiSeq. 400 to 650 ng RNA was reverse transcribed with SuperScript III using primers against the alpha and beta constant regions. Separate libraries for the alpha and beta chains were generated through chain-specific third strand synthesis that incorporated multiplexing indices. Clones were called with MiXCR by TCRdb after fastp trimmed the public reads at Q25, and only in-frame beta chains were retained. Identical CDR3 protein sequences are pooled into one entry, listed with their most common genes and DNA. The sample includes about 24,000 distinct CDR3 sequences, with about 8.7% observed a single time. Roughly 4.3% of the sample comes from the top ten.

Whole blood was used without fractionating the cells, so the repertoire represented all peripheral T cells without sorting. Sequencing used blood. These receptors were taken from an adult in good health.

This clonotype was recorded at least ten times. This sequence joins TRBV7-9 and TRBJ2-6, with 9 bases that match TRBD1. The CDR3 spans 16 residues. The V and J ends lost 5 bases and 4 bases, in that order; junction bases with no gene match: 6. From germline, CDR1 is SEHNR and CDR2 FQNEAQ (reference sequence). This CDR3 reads CASSRGTGPGANVLTF. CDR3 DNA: TGTGCCAGCAGCCGCGGGACAGGGCCCGGGGCCAACGTCCTGACTTTC.

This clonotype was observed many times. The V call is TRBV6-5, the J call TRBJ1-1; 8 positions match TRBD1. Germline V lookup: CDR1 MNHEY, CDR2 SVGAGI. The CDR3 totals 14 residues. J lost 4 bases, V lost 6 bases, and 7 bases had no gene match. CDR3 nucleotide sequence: TGTGCCAGCAGCCAGACAGGGGTGGTCACTGAAGCTTTCTTT. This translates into CASSQTGVVTEAFF.

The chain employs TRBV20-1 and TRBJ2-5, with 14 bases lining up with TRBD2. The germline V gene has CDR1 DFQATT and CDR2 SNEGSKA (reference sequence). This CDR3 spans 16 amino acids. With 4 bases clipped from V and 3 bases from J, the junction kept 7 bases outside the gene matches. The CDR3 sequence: CSATAPGLAGEETQYF. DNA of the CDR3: TGCAGTGCTACTGCCCCGGGACTAGCGGGGGAAGAGACCCAGTACTTC.

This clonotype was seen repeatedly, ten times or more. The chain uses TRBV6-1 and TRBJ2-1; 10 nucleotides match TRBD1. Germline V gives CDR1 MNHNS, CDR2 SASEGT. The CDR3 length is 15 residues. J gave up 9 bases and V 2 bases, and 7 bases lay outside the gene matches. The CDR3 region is CASSESGQGIGEQFF. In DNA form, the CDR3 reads TGTGCCAGCAGTGAATCGGGACAGGGGATCGGTGAGCAGTTCTTC.

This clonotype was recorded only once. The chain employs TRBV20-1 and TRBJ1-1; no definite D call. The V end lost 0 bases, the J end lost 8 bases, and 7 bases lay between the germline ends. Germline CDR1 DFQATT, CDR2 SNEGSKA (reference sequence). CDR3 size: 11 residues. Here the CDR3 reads CSARDLYEAFF. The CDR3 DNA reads TGCAGTGCTAGAGACCTATACGAAGCTTTCTTT.

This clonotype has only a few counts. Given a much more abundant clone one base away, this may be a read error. Here the CDR3 DNA reads TGTGCCAGCAGCCTGTCTAACGATGGCTACACCTTC. This gives the protein CASSLSNDGYTF. The chain employs TRBV12-3 or TRBV12-4 and TRBJ1-2; D not resolved. The CDR3 runs to 12 residues.

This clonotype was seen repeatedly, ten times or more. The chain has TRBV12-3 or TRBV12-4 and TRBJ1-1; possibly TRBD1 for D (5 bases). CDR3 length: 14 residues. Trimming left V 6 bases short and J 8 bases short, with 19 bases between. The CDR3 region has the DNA TGTGCCAGCAGCCTAAGGCGGGGCGGGGAAGAAGCTTTCTTT. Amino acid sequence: CASSLRRGGEEAFF.

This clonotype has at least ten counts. CDR3 bases: TGTGCCAGCAGCTCCGCGGAGCGCGCGCAGTATTTT. Its translation: CASSSAERAQYF. V is TRBV7-8 and J is TRBJ2-3; D gene uncertain. The V and J ends lost 4 bases and 10 bases respectively, with 12 bases between them. Looked up from germline, CDR1 is SGHVS and CDR2 is FQNEAQ. The CDR3 has 12 amino acids.

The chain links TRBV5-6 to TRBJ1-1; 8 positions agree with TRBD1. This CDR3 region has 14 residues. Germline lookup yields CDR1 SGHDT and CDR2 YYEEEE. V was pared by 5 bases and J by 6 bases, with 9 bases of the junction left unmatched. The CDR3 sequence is CASSHRDRTAEAFF. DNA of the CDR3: TGTGCCAGCAGTCACCGGGACAGGACGGCTGAAGCTTTCTTT.

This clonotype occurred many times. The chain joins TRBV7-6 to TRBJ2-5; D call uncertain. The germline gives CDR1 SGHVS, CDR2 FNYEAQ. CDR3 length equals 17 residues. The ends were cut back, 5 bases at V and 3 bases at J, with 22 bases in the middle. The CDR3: CASSRGNPGPLKETQYF. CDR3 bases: TGTGCCAGCAGCCGAGGAAACCCCGGGCCACTCAAAGAGACCCAGTACTTC.

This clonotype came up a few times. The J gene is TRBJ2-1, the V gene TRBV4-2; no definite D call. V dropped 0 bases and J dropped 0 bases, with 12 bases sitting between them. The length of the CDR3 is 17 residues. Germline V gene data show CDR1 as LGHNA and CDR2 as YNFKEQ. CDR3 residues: CASSQDKRTSSYNEQFF. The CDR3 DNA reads TGTGCCAGCAGCCAAGATAAAAGGACCAGCTCCTACAATGAGCAGTTCTTC.

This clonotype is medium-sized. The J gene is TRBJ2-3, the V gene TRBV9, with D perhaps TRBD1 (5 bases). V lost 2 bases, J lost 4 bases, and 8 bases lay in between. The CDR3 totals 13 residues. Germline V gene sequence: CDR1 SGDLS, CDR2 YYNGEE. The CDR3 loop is CASSVGLADTQYF. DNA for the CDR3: TGTGCCAGCAGCGTGGGGCTTGCAGATACGCAGTATTTT. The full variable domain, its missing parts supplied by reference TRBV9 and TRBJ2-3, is DSGVTQTPKHLITATGQRVTLRCSPRSGDLSVYWYQQSLDQGLQFLIQYYNGEERAKGNILERFSAQQFPDLHSELNLSSLELGDSALYFCASSVGLADTQYFGPGTRLTVL.

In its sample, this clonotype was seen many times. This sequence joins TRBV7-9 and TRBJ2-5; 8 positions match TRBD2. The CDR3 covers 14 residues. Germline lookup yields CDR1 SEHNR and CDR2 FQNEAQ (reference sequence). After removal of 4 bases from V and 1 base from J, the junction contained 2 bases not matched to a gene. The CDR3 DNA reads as TGTGCCAGCAGCTCACTAGCGGCCCAAGAGACCCAGTACTTC. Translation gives CASSSLAAQETQYF.

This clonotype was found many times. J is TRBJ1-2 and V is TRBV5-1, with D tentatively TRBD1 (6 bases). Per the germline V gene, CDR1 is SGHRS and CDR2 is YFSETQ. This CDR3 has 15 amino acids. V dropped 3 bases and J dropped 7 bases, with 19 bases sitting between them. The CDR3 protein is CASSSMTGSGSGYTF. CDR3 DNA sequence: TGCGCCAGCAGCTCCATGACAGGTTCGGGTTCTGGCTACACCTTC.

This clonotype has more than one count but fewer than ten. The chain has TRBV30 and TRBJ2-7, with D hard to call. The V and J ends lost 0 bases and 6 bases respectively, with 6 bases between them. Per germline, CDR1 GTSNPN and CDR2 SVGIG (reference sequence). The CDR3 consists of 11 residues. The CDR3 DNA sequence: TGTGCCTGGAGTGTACTATTCGAGCAGTACTTC. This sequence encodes CAWSVLFEQYF.

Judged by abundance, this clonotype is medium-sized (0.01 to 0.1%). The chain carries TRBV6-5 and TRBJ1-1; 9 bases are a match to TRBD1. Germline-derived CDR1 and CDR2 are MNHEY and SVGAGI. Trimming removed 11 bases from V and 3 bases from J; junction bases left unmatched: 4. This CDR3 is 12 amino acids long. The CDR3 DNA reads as TGTGCCGGGAACAGGGGGCACACTGAAGCTTTCTTT. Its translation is CAGNRGHTEAFF.

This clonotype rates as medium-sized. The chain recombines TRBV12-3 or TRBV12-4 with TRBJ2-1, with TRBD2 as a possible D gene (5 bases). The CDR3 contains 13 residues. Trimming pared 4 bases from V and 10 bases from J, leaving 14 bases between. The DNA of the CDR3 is TGTGCCAGCAGTTCAGGCCCCGCGGGCGAGCAGTTCTTC. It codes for CASSSGPAGEQFF.

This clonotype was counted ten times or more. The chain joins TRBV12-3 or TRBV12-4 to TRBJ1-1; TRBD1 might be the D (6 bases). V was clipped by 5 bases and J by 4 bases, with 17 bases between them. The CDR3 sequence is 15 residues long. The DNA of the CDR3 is TGTGCCAGCAGTCCGACCACCGGGGGCGGCACTGAAGCTTTCTTT. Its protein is CASSPTTGGGTEAFF.

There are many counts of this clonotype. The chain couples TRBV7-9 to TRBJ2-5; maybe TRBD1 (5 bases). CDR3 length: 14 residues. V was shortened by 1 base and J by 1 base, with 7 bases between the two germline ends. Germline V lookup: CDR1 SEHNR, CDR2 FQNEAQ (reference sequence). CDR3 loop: CASSLGQLQETQYF. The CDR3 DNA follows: TGTGCCAGCAGCTTAGGACAGCTCCAAGAGACCCAGTACTTC.

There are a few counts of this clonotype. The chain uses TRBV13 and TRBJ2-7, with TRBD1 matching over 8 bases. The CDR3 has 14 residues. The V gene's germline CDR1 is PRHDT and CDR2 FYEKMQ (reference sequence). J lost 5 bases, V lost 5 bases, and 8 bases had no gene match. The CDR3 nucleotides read TGTGCCAGCAGCCCCGACAGGGGTGGACACGAGCAGTACTTC. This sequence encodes CASSPDRGGHEQYF.

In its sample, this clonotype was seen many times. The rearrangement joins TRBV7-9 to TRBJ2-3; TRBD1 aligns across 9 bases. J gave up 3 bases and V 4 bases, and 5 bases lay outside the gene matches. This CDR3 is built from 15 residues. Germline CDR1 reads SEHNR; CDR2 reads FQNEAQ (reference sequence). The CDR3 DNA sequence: TGTGCCAGCAGCTACGGGACAGGGAAAACAGATACGCAGTATTTT. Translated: CASSYGTGKTDTQYF.

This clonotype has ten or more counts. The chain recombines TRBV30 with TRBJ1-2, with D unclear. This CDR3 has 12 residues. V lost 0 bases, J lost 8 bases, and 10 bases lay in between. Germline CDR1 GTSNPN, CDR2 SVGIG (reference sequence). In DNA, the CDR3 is TGTGCCTGGAGTGTAATAAACGGGGGCTACACCTTC. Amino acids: CAWSVINGGYTF.

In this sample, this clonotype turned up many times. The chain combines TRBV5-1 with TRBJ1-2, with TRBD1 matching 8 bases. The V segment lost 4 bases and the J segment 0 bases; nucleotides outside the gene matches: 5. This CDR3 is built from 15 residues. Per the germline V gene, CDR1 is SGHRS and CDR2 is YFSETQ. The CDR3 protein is CASSRDRSPNYGYTF. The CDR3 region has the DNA TGCGCCAGCAGCAGGGACAGGAGCCCTAACTATGGCTACACCTTC.

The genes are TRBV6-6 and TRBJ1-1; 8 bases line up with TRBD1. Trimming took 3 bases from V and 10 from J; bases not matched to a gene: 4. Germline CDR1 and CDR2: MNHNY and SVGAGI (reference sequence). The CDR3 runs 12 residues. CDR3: CASSYEDRVAFF. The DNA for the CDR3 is TGTGCCAGCAGTTATGAGGACAGGGTAGCTTTCTTT.

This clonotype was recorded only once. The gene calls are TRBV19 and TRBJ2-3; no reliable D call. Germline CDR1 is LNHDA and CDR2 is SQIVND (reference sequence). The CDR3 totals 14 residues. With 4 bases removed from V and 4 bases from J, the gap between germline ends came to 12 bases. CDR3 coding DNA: TGTGCCAGTAGTACCCAAGTTGGGGCAGATACGCAGTATTTT. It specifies CASSTQVGADTQYF. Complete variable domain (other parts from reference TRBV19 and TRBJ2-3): DGGITQSPKYLFRKEGQNVTLSCEQNLNHDAMYWYRQDPGQGLRLIYYSQIVNDFQKGDIAEGYSVSREKKESFPLTVTSAQKNPTAFYLCASSTQVGADTQYFGPGTRLTVL.

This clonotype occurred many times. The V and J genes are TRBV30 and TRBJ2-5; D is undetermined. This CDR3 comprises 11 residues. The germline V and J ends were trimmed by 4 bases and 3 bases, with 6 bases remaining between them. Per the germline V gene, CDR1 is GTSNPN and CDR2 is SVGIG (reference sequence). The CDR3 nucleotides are TGTGCCTGGACAGCCAAAGAGACCCAGTACTTC. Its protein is CAWTAKETQYF.

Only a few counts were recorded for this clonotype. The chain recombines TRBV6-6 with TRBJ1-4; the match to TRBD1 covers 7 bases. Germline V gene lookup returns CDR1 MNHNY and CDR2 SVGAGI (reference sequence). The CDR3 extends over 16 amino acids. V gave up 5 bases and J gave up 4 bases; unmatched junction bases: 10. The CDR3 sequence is CASSKPRQGGNEKLFF. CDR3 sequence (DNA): TGTGCCAGCAGTAAACCCCGACAGGGAGGTAATGAAAAACTGTTTTTT.

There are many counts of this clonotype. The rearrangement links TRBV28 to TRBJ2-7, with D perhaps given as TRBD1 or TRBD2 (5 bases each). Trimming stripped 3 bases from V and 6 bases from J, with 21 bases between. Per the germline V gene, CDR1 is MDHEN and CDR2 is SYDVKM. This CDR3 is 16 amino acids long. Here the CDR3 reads CASSFSLAGGTSEQYF. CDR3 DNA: TGTGCCAGCAGTTTCTCCCTTGCGGGTGGGACCTCCGAGCAGTACTTC.

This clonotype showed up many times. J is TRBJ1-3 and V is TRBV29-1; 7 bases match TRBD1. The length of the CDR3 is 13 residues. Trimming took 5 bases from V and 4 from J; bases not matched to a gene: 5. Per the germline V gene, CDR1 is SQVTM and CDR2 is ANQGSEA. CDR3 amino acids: CSVPTGLGNTIYF. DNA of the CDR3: TGCAGCGTTCCGACAGGGCTCGGAAACACCATATATTTT.

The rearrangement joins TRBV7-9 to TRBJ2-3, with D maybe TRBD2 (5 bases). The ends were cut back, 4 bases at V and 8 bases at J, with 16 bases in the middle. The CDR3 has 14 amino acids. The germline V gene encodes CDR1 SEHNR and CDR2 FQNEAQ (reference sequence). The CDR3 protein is CASSSPGPAGTQYF. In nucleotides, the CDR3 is TGTGCCAGCAGCTCTCCGGGCCCGGCGGGTACGCAGTATTTT.

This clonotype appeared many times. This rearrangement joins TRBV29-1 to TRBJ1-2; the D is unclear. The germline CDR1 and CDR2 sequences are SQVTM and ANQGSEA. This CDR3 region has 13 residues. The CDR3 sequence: CSIIQREIYGYTF. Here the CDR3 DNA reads TGCAGTATCATTCAGCGCGAAATCTATGGCTACACCTTC.

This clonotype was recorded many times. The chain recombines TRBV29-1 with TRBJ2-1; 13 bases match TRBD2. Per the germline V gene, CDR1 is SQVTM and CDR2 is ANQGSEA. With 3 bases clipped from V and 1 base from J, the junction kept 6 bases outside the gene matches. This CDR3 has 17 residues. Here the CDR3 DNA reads TGCAGCGTTGAGGGACTAGCGGGGACTTCTTCCTACAATGAGCAGTTCTTC. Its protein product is CSVEGLAGTSSYNEQFF.